This TCR beta chain came from a study of tumor-infiltrating lymphocytes in primary liver carcinoma. RNA and DNA were co-extracted from around 20-30 mg of unsorted bulk tissue. Researchers generated TCR beta cDNA from about 0.5 ug of total RNA, relying on a constant-region primer. For TCR beta, libraries were produced by three nested multiplex PCR rounds using slightly modified ARM-PCR. TCRdb reprocessed the multiplex PCR reads via MiXCR and lists one record per CDR3 protein. The sample has approximately 73,000 distinct CDR3 sequences; roughly three quarters are singletons. The sequencing input was liver tumor tissue from sampling region 4. Subset noted: tumor region T4, right-lateral pole. This receptor was identified in a man in his forties or fifties with primary liver carcinoma and hepatitis B virus infection.

The CDR3: CAISESAGDTGELFF. The CDR3 nucleotides are TGTGCCATCAGTGAGTCTGCAGGGGACACCGGGGAGCTGTTTTTT. This chain connects TRBV10-3 to TRBJ2-2, with D possibly being TRBD1 (6 bases). Germline lookup yields CDR1 ENHRY and CDR2 SYGVKD. The CDR3 covers 15 residues. Trimming cost V 0 bases and J 3 bases, with 8 bases left between them.